The 10 T cell receptor beta chains presented below share a single source sample, sequenced in a study of blood T cell repertoires in COVID-19. Some clones are missing from TCRdb's copy, which holds only in-frame ones; the method was immunoSEQ multiplex PCR. Seen here are a few hundred thousand clones, about 90% observed once, and the top ten hold approximately 5.3%. Material: PBMCs or T cells enriched from blood (not recorded which). These receptors all stem from a woman aged 30 to 39 who had recovered from COVID-19.

The chain has TRBV9 and TRBJ2-3; TRBD2 matches at 11 bases. The V segment lost 4 bases and the J segment 1 base; nucleotides outside the gene matches: 11. The CDR3 sequence is 18 residues long. CDR1 and CDR2 (germline): SGDLS, YYNGEE. CDR3 in DNA: TGTGCCAGCAGCCCCCAATTGACTAGCGGGGAGGGCACAGATACGCAGTATTTT. Its translation is CASSPQLTSGEGTDTQYF.

The gene calls are TRBV19 and TRBJ2-7, with a weak D call TRBD2 (5 bases). The germline V gene encodes CDR1 LNHDA and CDR2 SQIVND (reference sequence). This CDR3 contains 16 residues. Trimming cost V 6 bases and J 5 bases, with 23 bases left between them. The CDR3 DNA reads as TGTGCCAGTAGACTGCCCCGGGAAATCGAACCCGACGAGCAGTACTTC. Its protein is CASRLPREIEPDEQYF.

J is TRBJ1-1 and V is TRBV5-1; no clear D. The germline gives CDR1 SGHRS, CDR2 YFSETQ. V gave up 0 bases and J gave up 2 bases, with 14 bases separating them. The CDR3 contains 16 residues. The CDR3 bases are TGCGCCAGCAGCTTGGGCTCGTTTGGCAGTAACACTGAAGCTTTCTTT. It yields the protein CASSLGSFGSNTEAFF.

The chain carries TRBV27 and TRBJ1-1; D is possibly TRBD1 (6 bases). The CDR3 consists of 17 residues. Germline V gene sequence: CDR1 MNHEY, CDR2 SMNVEV (reference sequence). V lost 5 bases and J lost 11, with 30 bases in between. Written as DNA, the CDR3 is TGTGCCAGCAGTCCCCCTAGGGGCAGGGGCCTCGCTTGGGTGGCTTTCTTT. It encodes CASSPPRGRGLAWVAFF.

The chain joins TRBV7-3 to TRBJ2-3; TRBD2 agrees at 7 bases. The CDR3 is 15 residues long. J was trimmed by 1 base and V by 5 bases; bases with no gene match: 6. CDR1 SGHTA and CDR2 FQGTGA come from the germline V gene. The CDR3 bases are TGTGCCAGCAGCATAATAGCGGGCCGCACAGATACGCAGTATTTT. It encodes CASSIIAGRTDTQYF.

The rearrangement uses TRBV29-1 and TRBJ2-1, with a weak D call TRBD1 (6 bases). Deletions cut 3 bases from V and 7 bases from J, with 7 bases between. In germline, CDR1 is SQVTM, CDR2 ANQGSEA. The CDR3 runs 11 residues. The CDR3: CSVEGANEQFF. CDR3 nucleotides: TGCAGCGTTGAGGGGGCGAATGAGCAGTTCTTC.

V and J are TRBV9 and TRBJ2-2, with TRBD1 matching over 7 bases. The V segment lost 0 bases and the J segment 3 bases; nucleotides outside the gene matches: 2. Germline values: CDR1 SGDLS, CDR2 YYNGEE. This CDR3 contains 15 residues. The CDR3 DNA follows: TGTGCCAGCAGCGTAGGGCAGGGGGACACCGGGGAGCTGTTTTTT. Its protein is CASSVGQGDTGELFF.

The V gene is TRBV9, the J gene TRBJ2-7; no reliable D call. V was pared by 0 bases and J by 0 bases, with 13 bases between. In germline, CDR1 is SGDLS, CDR2 YYNGEE. The CDR3 extends over 16 amino acids. CDR3 in amino acids: CASSVGGSLSSYEQYF. In DNA, the CDR3 is TGTGCCAGCAGCGTAGGAGGCAGCCTTAGCTCCTACGAGCAGTACTTC.

The rearrangement links TRBV6-5 to TRBJ1-2; TRBD1 aligns across 7 bases. CDR3 length: 12 amino acids. CDR1 MNHEY and CDR2 SVGAGI come from the germline V gene. Trimming removed 10 bases from V and 5 bases from J; junction bases left unmatched: 7. The CDR3 DNA reads as TGTGCCACAGGGGACAGCGGGTATGGCTACACCTTC. Its translation is CATGDSGYGYTF.

The chain employs TRBV19 and TRBJ1-1; 8 bases align to TRBD1. The CDR3 has 15 residues. Germline V gene sequence: CDR1 LNHDA, CDR2 SQIVND (reference sequence). The V segment lost 5 bases and the J segment 1 base; nucleotides outside the gene matches: 6. The CDR3 here is CASSSSGGRNTEAFF. The CDR3 DNA sequence: TGTGCCAGTAGTTCGTCAGGGGGCAGGAACACTGAAGCTTTCTTT.